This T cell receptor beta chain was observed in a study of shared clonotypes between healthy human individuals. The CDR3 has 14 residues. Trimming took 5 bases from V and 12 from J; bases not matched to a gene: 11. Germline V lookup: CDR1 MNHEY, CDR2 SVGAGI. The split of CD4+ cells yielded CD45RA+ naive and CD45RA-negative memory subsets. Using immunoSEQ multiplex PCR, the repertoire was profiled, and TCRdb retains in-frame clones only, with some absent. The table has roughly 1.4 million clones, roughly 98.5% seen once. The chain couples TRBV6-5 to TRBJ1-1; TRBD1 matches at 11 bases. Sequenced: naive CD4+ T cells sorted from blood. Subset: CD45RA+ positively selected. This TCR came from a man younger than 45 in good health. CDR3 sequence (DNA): TGTGCCAGCAGTCTCTCCAGGACAGGGGGCGCACCTTTCTTT. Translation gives CASSLSRTGGAPFF.